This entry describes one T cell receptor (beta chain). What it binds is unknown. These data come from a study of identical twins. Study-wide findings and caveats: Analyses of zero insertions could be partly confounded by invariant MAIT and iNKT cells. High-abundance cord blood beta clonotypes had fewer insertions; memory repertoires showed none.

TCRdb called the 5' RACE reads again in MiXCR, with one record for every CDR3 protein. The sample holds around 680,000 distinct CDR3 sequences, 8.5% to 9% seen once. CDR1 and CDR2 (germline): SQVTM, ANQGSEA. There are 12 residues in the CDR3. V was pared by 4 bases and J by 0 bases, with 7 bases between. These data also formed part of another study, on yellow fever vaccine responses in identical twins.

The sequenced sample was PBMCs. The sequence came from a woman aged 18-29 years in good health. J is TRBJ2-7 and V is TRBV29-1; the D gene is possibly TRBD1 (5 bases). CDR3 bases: TGCAGCGTTGCCGGACACTCCTACGAGCAGTACTTC. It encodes CSVAGHSYEQYF.